These 5 T cell receptor beta chains were sequenced from one sample in a study of T cell repertoires in cytomegalovirus infection. TCRdb re-called the reads through MiXCR, storing one row per CDR3 protein. The sample lists some 200,000 distinct CDR3 sequences; less than 9.5% were seen once. The specimen was PBMCs. Receptors originate from a human donor in good health (CMV status not recorded). Some clones in this sample may be carry-over from other donors' samples.

The chain is built from TRBV20-1 and TRBJ2-7; 7 bases match TRBD2. The CDR3 is 14 residues long. V shed 4 bases and J 2 bases; nucleotides not matched to a gene: 8. Germline V gives CDR1 DFQATT, CDR2 SNEGSKA (reference sequence). The CDR3 protein is CSANEAGSAYEQYF. CDR3 nucleotide sequence: TGCAGTGCTAATGAAGCGGGAAGTGCCTACGAGCAGTACTTC.

The chain couples TRBV5-1 to TRBJ2-5; 10 bases fit TRBD2. Germline CDR1 and CDR2: SGHRS and YFSETQ. This CDR3 region has 14 residues. The V segment lost 7 bases and the J segment 5 bases; nucleotides outside the gene matches: 8. The CDR3 DNA reads TGCGCCAGCTCCCCAGGGACTAGCGTTGAGACCCAGTACTTC. Protein sequence: CASSPGTSVETQYF.

In this sample, this clonotype turned up many times. The V call is TRBV7-2, the J call TRBJ2-2; possible D gene TRBD2, 6 bases. The CDR3 has 18 amino acids. V dropped 2 bases and J dropped 4 bases, with 20 bases sitting between them. Germline V gene data show CDR1 as SGHTA and CDR2 as FQGNSA. The CDR3 spells CASSLLSLGLASTGELFF. For the CDR3, the DNA is TGTGCCAGCAGCTTATTAAGTCTTGGGCTAGCGAGCACCGGGGAGCTGTTTTTT.

This clonotype was counted a few times. This chain joins TRBV29-1 and TRBJ2-1; TRBD2 matches at 7 bases. With 3 bases clipped from V and 10 bases from J, the junction kept 3 bases outside the gene matches. The CDR3 covers 11 residues. Germline V gene lookup returns CDR1 SQVTM and CDR2 ANQGSEA. The CDR3 sequence: CSVERREEQFF. CDR3 coding DNA: TGCAGCGTTGAGCGGCGGGAGGAGCAGTTCTTC.

This chain connects TRBV5-1 to TRBJ2-3; the match to TRBD1 covers 10 bases. This CDR3 is built from 15 residues. Germline V lookup: CDR1 SGHRS, CDR2 YFSETQ. V gave up 4 bases and J gave up 6 bases; unmatched junction bases: 8. CDR3: CASSNSGTGVDTQYF. In DNA, the CDR3 is TGCGCCAGCAGCAACTCAGGGACAGGGGTCGATACGCAGTATTTT.